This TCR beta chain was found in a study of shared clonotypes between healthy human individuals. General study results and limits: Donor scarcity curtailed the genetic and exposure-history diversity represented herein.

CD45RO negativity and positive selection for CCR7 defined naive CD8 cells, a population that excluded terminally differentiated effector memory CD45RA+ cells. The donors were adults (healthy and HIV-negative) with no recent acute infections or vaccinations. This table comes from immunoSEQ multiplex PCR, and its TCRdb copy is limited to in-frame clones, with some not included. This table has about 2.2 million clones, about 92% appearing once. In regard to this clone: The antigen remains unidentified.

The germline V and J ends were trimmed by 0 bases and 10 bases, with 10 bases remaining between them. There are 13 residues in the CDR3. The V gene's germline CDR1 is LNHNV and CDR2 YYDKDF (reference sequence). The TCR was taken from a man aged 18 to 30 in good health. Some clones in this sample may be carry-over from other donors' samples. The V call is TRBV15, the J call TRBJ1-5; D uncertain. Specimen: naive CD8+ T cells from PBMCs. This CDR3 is CATSRDVADPQHF. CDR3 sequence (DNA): TGTGCCACCAGCAGAGATGTAGCAGACCCCCAGCATTTT.